This T cell receptor beta chain came from a study of patients and donors after allogeneic stem cell transplantation. V shed 1 base and J shed 0 bases, with 19 bases lying between them. The germline gives CDR1 SGHAT, CDR2 FQNNGV. The CDR3 spans 19 residues. This clonotype was seen a handful of times. Each CDR3 protein is one row after TCRdb ran MiXCR on the RT-PCR reads. The table shows approximately 430,000 distinct CDR3 sequences, with 16% occurring only once. The receptor's source is a human donor who was either an allogeneic HSCT recipient or a stem cell or donor lymphocyte infusion donor (not recorded which). It is not recorded whose cells these are; they may come from a transplant donor. Sequenced input: blood, either unsorted or a sorted T cell fraction (not recorded which). V is TRBV11-2 and J is TRBJ1-3; possible D gene TRBD1, 6 bases. This CDR3 is CASSLGSAPDRHSGNTIYF. In nucleotides, the CDR3 is TGTGCCAGCAGCTTAGGGTCCGCCCCAGACAGGCACTCTGGAAACACCATATATTTT.